Described below is a single TCR beta chain sequence and its context. This clonotype came up a few times. No cognate antigen has been identified for it. Per-base quality was not reported, and no clone a single base away is much larger than it. This sample was taken from a study of T-cell memory formation after mild COVID-19 listed by TCRdb under 2021. Turning to the overall study: Most TCR sequence clusters were specific to one of the two donors. Longitudinal TCRalpha and TCRbeta repertoire sequencing tracked T-cell clones expanding and contracting after mild COVID-19 in two donors. Two young, previously healthy adult volunteers made up the cohort, one male and one female. The paper's findings and limits, for the study overall: Contracting CD4+ clones were found mainly in CM and EM memory subsets, while CD8+ clones were enriched in EMRA. Some responding clones were found in pre-infection memory, which suggests that pre-existing cross-reactive memory T cells took part in the SARS-CoV-2 response. The study included only two mild cases, and larger cohorts that include severe cases with pre-infection samples were judged to be necessary. Clones that contracted from day 15 to 85 showed balanced CD4/CD8 phenotypes, whereas a second wave of clones that expanded from day 15 to 37 leaned towards CD4+. Whether the second-wave clones peaking on day 37 were SARS-CoV-2 specific was not confirmed.

PBMCs were isolated by Ficoll-Paque density gradient centrifugation. In the germline V gene, CDR1 corresponds to ENHRY and CDR2 to SYGVKD. Germline trimming amounts to 10 bases on V and 3 bases on J, with 15 as the count of junction bases outside the gene matches. The cysteine opens and the phenylalanine closes a CDR3 of 16 amino acids. The CDR3 DNA has 48 bases and is translated from base 1. Instrument used: Illumina NovaSeq 6000. cDNA libraries for TCRalpha and TCRbeta were prepared by 5'RACE using constant-segment primers, with sample barcodes and unique molecular identifiers added. RNA was extracted from every sample with Trizol reagent. The libraries were amplified in two PCR steps, and the second step added a second sample barcode and Illumina TruSeq adapters. Libraries were sequenced on an Illumina NovaSeq with 2 x 150 bp paired-end reads. The authors' pipeline ran thus. Demultiplexing of reads and collapsing into UMI-guided consensus sequences were performed with migec v1.2.7. With mixcr v2.1.11, UMI consensuses were aligned to TRA and TRB V and J templates and assembled into clonotypes. A clonotype was counted as expanded or contracted only if both edgeR and NoisET called the change significant, with noise models trained on biological replicates. edgeR calls used a false discovery rate-adjusted p below 0.01 and a log2 fold-change threshold of 1. As an exploratory analysis of dynamics, max-normalized trajectories of the 1000 most abundant clonotypes were examined by PCA with hierarchical clustering. Separately sequenced CD4+ and CD8+ repertoires were used to assign a CD4 or CD8 phenotype to each responding clone. TCRdb's own reprocessing of the public reads used fastp at Q25 and MiXCR and kept productive beta chains. Duplicate CDR3 protein sequences are folded into a single record with the most common DNA and genes. TCRdb's processing, not the authors', yielded these V and J calls. In this sample the table shows about 170,000 distinct CDR3 sequences, about an eighth of which occur a single time. Clones ranked in the top ten supply 3% to 4% of the sample.

Specimen: PBMCs or a T cell subset sorted from them (not recorded which). This sequence uses TRBV10-3 and TRBJ1-2, with 9 bases matching TRBD1. The clonotype was recovered from a man younger than 35 who had mild COVID-19 (a few samples of this study predate the infection). The sample titles of this study are shuffled in the database, so cell type and time point are left out; the donor was told from shared clones. The CDR3 loop reads CATRQTGGLKDYGYTF. Here is the DNA: TGTGCCACACGACAGACAGGGGGGTTAAAGGACTATGGCTACACCTTC.